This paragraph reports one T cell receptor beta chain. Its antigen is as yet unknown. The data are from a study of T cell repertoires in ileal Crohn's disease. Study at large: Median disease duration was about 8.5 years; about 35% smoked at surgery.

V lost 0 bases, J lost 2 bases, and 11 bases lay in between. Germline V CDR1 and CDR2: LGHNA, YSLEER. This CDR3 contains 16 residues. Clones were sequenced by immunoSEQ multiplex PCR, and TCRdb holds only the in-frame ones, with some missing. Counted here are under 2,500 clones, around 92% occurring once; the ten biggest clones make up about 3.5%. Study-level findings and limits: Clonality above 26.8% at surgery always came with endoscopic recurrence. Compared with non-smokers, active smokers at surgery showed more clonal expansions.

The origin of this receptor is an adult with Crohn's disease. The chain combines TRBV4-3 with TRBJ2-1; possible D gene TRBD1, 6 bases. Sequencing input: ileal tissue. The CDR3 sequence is CASSQEKDRAYNEQFF. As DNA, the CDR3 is TGCGCCAGCAGCCAAGAAAAGGACAGAGCCTACAATGAGCAGTTCTTC.